The 6 T cell receptor beta chains listed next were all sequenced from one sample in a study of T cell responses to AZD1222 COVID-19 vaccine listed by TCRdb under 2021. The library was obtained by the immunoSEQ multiplex PCR assay. What TCRdb holds here is the immuneACCESS table cut down to in-frame rearrangements. Part of the clones is not present; checked against another copy, under half of the missing clones reflect an unresolved V gene, and the others are unexplained. The sample contains under 70,000 clones, 88% of them found a single time. The top ten constitute roughly 14% of the sample. The sample's time point, from its label and the paper: baseline before first vaccination. The material sequenced was peripheral blood, taken on day 0 of AZD1222 vaccination. The receptor set was obtained from an adult in good health.

V and J are TRBV11-2 and TRBJ1-3, with D unresolved. There are 14 residues in the CDR3. Germline V gene sequence: CDR1 SGHAT, CDR2 FQNNGV. The V end lost 5 bases, the J end lost 0 bases, and 8 bases lay between the germline ends. For the CDR3, the DNA is TGTGCCAGCAGCCCACAAGTCTCTGGAAACACCATATATTTT. This translates into CASSPQVSGNTIYF.

V usage is TRBV9 and J usage is TRBJ2-7; D is uncertain. The CDR3 is 16 amino acids. V was shortened by 3 bases and J by 4 bases, with 20 bases between the two germline ends. Germline CDR1 and CDR2: SGDLS and YYNGEE. The CDR3 region is CASSGVARRPLYEQYF. For the CDR3, the DNA is TGTGCCAGCAGCGGAGTCGCGAGACGCCCCTTGTACGAGCAGTACTTC.

This chain links TRBV7-2 with TRBJ2-1; D not resolved. The CDR3 totals 14 residues. V lost 7 bases to trimming and J lost 4 bases, with 14 bases between them. The germline CDR1 and CDR2 sequences are SGHTA and FQGNSA. The CDR3 sequence: CASTLPTLYNEQFF. In DNA, the CDR3 is TGTGCCAGCACCTTGCCGACTCTTTACAATGAGCAGTTCTTC. The full variable domain, rest sourced from reference TRBV7-2 and TRBJ2-1, is GAGVSQSPSNKVTEKGKDVELRCDPISGHTALYWYRQSLGQGLEFLIYFQGNSAPDKSGLPSDRFSAERTGGSVSTLTIQRTQQEDSAVYLCASTLPTLYNEQFFGPGTRLTVL.

The V and J genes are TRBV18 and TRBJ1-1; 10 bases line up with TRBD1. V shed 2 bases, J shed 0 bases, and the junction held 6 bases outside the gene matches. CDR1 KGHSH and CDR2 LQKENI come from the germline V gene. The CDR3 length is 17 residues. The CDR3 here is CASSPGDRGGMNTEAFF. CDR3 bases: TGTGCCAGCTCACCAGGGGACAGGGGTGGAATGAACACTGAAGCTTTCTTT.

The V and J genes are TRBV18 and TRBJ2-1; 7 bases map to TRBD2. Germline trimming cut 3 bases from V and 7 bases from J; bases unmatched to any gene: 15. From germline, CDR1 is KGHSH and CDR2 LQKENI. The CDR3 spans 17 residues. CDR3 residues: CASSPTLGAGVGNEQFF. As DNA, the CDR3 is TGTGCCAGCTCACCCACCTTAGGGGCGGGAGTTGGGAATGAGCAGTTCTTC.

The chain joins TRBV10-1 to TRBJ2-3, with 8 bases identical to TRBD1. V was pared by 4 bases and J by 4 bases, with 10 bases of the junction left unmatched. The CDR3 length is 16 residues. The V gene's germline CDR1 is WNHNN and CDR2 SYGVQD (reference sequence). The CDR3 sequence is CASSAPRRGRSDTQYF. The CDR3 DNA is TGCGCCAGCAGTGCGCCCCGCAGGGGGCGGTCAGATACGCAGTATTTT.